The T cell receptor (beta chain) described here comes from a study of identical twins. With respect to this clonotype: What it recognizes is unknown.

TCRdb processed the 5' RACE reads anew with MiXCR; each CDR3 protein has one entry. Of 400,000 to 600,000 distinct CDR3 sequences detected, approximately 20% appear once; the ten largest clones hold about 0.5%. Study-wide results and caveats: Out-of-frame beta sequences exhibited a weaker degree of excess twin sharing.

This sample also belongs to another study, concerning yellow fever vaccine responses in identical twins.

Sequencing was carried out using CD4+ T cells sorted from blood. This clonotype was sampled from a woman under 30 in good health.

CDR3 amino acids: CATSRDSGSSGNTIYF. CDR3 sequence (DNA): TGTGCCACCAGCAGAGATTCTGGCAGCTCTGGAAACACCATATATTTT. This chain connects TRBV15 to TRBJ1-3, with D hard to call. CDR1 and CDR2 (germline): LNHNV, YYDKDF (reference sequence). V lost 0 bases, J lost 0 bases, and 9 bases lay in between. The CDR3 has 16 amino acids.